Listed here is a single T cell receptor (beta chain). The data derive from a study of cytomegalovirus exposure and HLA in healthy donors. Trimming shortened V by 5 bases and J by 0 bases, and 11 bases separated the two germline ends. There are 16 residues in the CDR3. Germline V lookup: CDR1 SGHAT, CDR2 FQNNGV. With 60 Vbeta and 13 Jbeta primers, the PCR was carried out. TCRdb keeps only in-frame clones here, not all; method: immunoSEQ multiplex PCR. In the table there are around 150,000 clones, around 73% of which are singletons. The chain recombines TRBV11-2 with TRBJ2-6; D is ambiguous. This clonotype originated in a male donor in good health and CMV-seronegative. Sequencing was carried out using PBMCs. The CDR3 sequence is CASSLRRSSGANVLTF. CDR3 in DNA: TGTGCCAGCAGCCTTCGACGGAGCTCTGGGGCCAACGTCCTGACTTTC. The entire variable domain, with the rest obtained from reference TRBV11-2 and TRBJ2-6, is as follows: EAGVAQSPRYKIIEKRQSVAFWCNPISGHATLYWYQQILGQGPKLLIQFQNNGVVDDSQLPKDRFSAERLKGVDSTLKIQPAKLEDSAVYLCASSLRRSSGANVLTFGAGSRLTVL.